This T cell receptor beta chain derives from a study of blood T cell repertoires in COVID-19 (dated by TCRdb to about 2020). About the study as a whole: Samples covering the acute and convalescent phases of COVID-19 were provided by collaborators in the United States, Italy and Spain. The material from the prospective study consisted of cDNA or gDNA derived from T cells, B-cell-depleted T cells, or PBMCs. Subjects who had been exposed to COVID-19, were actively infected with it, or had recovered from it provided the deeply sampled blood TCRbeta repertoires that made up the dataset. The repertoires were released in a freely available public database intended as a resource for research on the immune response to SARS-CoV-2. The samples were drawn from two sources: the first 160 participants of the ongoing ImmuneRACE study, and over 950 subjects contributed by 6 global collaborators. Nearly every sample came with metadata listing a de-identified subject ID, COVID-19 status, age in years and sex. Where HLA class I and class II types were available, the types were taken from metadata supplied by the sample provider, not from assay-based typing. General study outcomes and caveats: The amount of clinical and demographic metadata varied by source and participant and was provided uncurated.

For this chain, trimming is 4 bases at the V end and 5 bases at the J end, and the number of junction bases without a gene match is 3. From cysteine to phenylalanine, the CDR3 is 13 amino acids long. Here the CDR3 DNA is all that survives: 39 bases in frame from base 1. CDR1 and CDR2 are read off the germline V gene (reference sequence) as LNHDA and SQIVND. The immunoSEQ Assay, a bias-controlled multiplex PCR, was used to amplify TCRbeta CDR3 regions from genomic DNA. In the authors' own workflow: The number of nucleated cells in each sample was estimated by amplification of reference gene primers within the assay. To quantify the absolute abundance of each unique TCRbeta CDR3 rearrangement, sequence reads were collapsed and filtered. For each sample, productive Simpson clonality was calculated as the square root of Simpson's diversity index across productive rearrangements. TCRdb limited this immuneACCESS table to in-frame rearrangements with V and J called. A share of clones is missing; checked studies link under half to unresolved V genes, and the rest is unexplained. The V and J calls and clone size are taken from that table; D and trimming were inferred from the DNA. The sample table contains 85,000 to 100,000 clones; only one count was recorded for about 83% of them. The ten largest clonotypes hold around 18% of the sample.

One collaborating source in Seattle enrolled patients during active infection and followed them longitudinally through the course of disease. The collaborating institutions used their own protocols to collect whole blood in K2EDTA tubes. For TCRbeta analysis, collaborators shipped samples in one of three forms: frozen whole blood, isolated PBMCs, or DNA extracted from either of those sample types. Notes on this clone: Its antigen target is currently unknown. No much larger clone is present one base from it, and per-base qualities are unavailable.

The V gene is TRBV19 and the J gene is TRBJ2-5; the central 8 bases match TRBD1. The TCR comes from a woman aged 60-75 years with COVID-19, enrolled during active disease. Sequenced material: peripheral blood. The bases read TGTGCCAGTAGTACGGACAGGGAGGAGACCCAGTACTTC. Translated, this gives CASSTDREETQYF.